This TCR beta chain was recorded in a study of identical twins. Notes on the study in general: Models underestimated out-of-frame TCR alpha sharing in monozygotic twins. Abundant cord blood beta clonotypes carried fewer insertions; memory repertoires showed none.

V dropped 5 bases and J dropped 3; count of bases not matched to a gene: 5. Germline-derived CDR1 and CDR2 are LGHDT and YNNKEL (reference sequence). The CDR3 runs to 14 residues. This clonotype was detected many times. Its specificity is unknown. Unique molecular identifiers were in the cDNA, with template-switch universal primer binding. TCRdb reprocessed the 5' RACE reads via MiXCR and lists one record per CDR3 protein. The sample has about 100,000 distinct CDR3 sequences, just under 6% seen once. The receptor was isolated from a woman aged 50 to 65 in good health. Sequenced sample: memory T cells sorted from blood. The chain carries TRBV3-1 and TRBJ2-5, with 8 bases matching TRBD1. Written as DNA, the CDR3 is TGTGCCAGCAGCTCTCCGGACAGGGAAGAGACCCAGTACTTC. Protein: CASSSPDREETQYF.